This TCR beta chain was identified during a study of T cell repertoires in cytomegalovirus infection. In TCRdb, the reads were re-called with MiXCR into one record per CDR3 protein. The sample has roughly 7,900 distinct CDR3 sequences; around 59% are singletons. Many counts were recorded for this clonotype. Its specificity is unknown. This TCR derives from a human donor in good health (CMV status not recorded). Some clones in this sample may be carry-over from other donors' samples. Source material: PBMCs, sequenced either directly or after in vitro stimulation (not recorded which).

The CDR3 sequence: CASSMGPTGYGYTF. CDR3 nucleotide sequence: TGTGCCAGCAGTATGGGCCCTACTGGCTATGGCTACACCTTC. The chain joins TRBV12-3 or TRBV12-4 to TRBJ1-2; no definite D call. CDR3 length: 14 amino acids. The V end was cut by 5 bases, the J end by 4 bases, with 14 bases between.